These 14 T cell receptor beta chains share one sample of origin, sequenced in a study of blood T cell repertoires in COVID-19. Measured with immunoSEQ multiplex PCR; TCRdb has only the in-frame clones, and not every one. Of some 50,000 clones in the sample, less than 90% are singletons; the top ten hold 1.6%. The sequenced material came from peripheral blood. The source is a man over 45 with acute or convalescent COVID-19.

The CDR3 region has the DNA TGTGCCACCGGGTTAGGTGGCGGCTCTGGGGCCAACGTCCTGACTTTC. As protein: CATGLGGGSGANVLTF. This rearrangement joins TRBV15 to TRBJ2-6; D is uncertain. CDR3 size: 16 residues. The V gene lost 8 bases and the J gene lost 0 bases, with 14 bases spanning the gap. Germline lookup yields CDR1 LNHNV and CDR2 YYDKDF (reference sequence). The whole variable domain, filled in from reference TRBV15 and TRBJ2-6, reads DAMVIQNPRYQVTQFGKPVTLSCSQTLNHNVMYWYQQKSSQAPKLLFHYYDKDFNNEADTPDNFQSRRPNTSFCFLDIRSPGLGDTAMYLCATGLGGGSGANVLTFGAGSRLTVL.

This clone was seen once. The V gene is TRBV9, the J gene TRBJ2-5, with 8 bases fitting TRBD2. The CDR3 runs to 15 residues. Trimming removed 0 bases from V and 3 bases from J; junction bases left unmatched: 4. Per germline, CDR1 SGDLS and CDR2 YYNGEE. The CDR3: CASSVDERGKETQYF. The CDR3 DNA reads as TGTGCCAGCAGCGTAGATGAGCGGGGGAAAGAGACCCAGTACTTC.

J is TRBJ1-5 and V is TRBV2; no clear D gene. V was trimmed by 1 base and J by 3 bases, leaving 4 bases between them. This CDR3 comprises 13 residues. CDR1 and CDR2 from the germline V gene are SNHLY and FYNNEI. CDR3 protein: CASSEGPNQPQHF. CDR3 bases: TGTGCCAGCAGTGAAGGGCCCAATCAGCCCCAGCATTTT.

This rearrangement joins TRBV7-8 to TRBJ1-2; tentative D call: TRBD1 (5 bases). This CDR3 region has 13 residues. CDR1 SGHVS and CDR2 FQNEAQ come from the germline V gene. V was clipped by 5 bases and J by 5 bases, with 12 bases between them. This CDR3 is CASSPTGGYGYTF. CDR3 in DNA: TGTGCCAGCAGCCCGACTGGGGGGTATGGCTACACCTTC.

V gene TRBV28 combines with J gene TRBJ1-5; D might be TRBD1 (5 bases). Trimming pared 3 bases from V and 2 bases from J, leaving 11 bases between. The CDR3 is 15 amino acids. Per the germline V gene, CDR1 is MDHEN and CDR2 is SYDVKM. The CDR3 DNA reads TGTGCCAGCAGTTTCCGGCGCAGGGGCAATCAGCCCCAGCATTTT. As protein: CASSFRRRGNQPQHF. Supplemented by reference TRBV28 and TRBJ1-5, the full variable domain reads DVKVTQSSRYLVKRTGEKVFLECVQDMDHENMFWYRQDPGLGLRLIYFSYDVKMKEKGDIPEGYSVSREKKERFSLILESASTNQTSMYLCASSFRRRGNQPQHFGDGTRLSIL.

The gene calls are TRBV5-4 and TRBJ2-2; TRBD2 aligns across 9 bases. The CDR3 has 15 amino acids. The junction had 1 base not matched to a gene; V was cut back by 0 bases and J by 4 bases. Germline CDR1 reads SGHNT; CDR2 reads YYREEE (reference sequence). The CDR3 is CASSLDSGGTGELFF. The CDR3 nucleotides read TGTGCCAGCAGCTTGGATAGCGGGGGCACCGGGGAGCTGTTTTTT.

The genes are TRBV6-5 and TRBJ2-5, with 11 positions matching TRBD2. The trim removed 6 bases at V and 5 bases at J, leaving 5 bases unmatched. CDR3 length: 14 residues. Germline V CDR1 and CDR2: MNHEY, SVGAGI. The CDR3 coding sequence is TGTGCCAGCAGGGTAGGACTAGCGGGCGAGACCCAGTACTTC. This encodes CASRVGLAGETQYF.

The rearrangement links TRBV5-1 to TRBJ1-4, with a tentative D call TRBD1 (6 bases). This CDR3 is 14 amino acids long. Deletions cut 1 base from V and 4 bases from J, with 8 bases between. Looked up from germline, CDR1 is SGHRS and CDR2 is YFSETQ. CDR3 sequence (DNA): TGCGCCAGCAGCTTGACAGGGAATAATGAAAAACTGTTTTTT. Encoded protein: CASSLTGNNEKLFF.

CDR3 nucleotide sequence: TGTGCCAGCACCCTAGGTCTGACTAGCGGAGTCTACGAGCAGTACTTC. Its protein is CASTLGLTSGVYEQYF. The V and J genes are TRBV7-2 and TRBJ2-7, with 9 positions matching TRBD2. CDR1 and CDR2 (germline): SGHTA, FQGNSA. The CDR3 totals 16 residues. Germline trimming cut 7 bases from V and 3 bases from J; bases unmatched to any gene: 13.

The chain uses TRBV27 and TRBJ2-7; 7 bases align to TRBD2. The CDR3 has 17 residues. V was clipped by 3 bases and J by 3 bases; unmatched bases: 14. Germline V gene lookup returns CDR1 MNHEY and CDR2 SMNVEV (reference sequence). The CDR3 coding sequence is TGTGCCAGCAGTTTGAGGCCCCAGCGGGGATACGACTACGAGCAGTACTTC. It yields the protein CASSLRPQRGYDYEQYF.

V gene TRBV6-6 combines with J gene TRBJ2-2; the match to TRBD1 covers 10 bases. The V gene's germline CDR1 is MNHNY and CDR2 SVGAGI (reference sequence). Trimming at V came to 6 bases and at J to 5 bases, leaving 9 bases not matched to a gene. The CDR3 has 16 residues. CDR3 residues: CASRVSGTGETGELFF. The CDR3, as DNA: TGTGCCAGCAGAGTTTCCGGGACAGGGGAAACCGGGGAGCTGTTTTTT.

CDR3 protein: CASSSSGTGLGYTF. The CDR3 nucleotides are TGTGCCAGCAGTTCTTCAGGGACAGGGCTAGGCTACACCTTC. This chain uses TRBV2 with TRBJ1-2, with 9 nucleotides matching TRBD1. V lost 5 bases to trimming and J lost 8 bases; unmatched junction nucleotides: 9. The CDR3 loop spans 14 amino acids. CDR1 and CDR2 (germline): SNHLY, FYNNEI.

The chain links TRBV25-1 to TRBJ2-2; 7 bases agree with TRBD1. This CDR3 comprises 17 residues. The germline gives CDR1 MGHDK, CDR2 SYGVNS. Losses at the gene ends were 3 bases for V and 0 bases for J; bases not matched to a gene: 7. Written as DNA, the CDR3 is TGTGCCAGCAGTGACCTCACCAGGGGGACGAACACCGGGGAGCTGTTTTTT. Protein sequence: CASSDLTRGTNTGELFF.

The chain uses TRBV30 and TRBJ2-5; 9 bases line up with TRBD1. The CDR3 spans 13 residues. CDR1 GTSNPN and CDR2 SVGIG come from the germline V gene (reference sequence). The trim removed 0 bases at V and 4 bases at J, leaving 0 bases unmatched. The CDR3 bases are TGTGCCTGGAGTGTACAGGGGGCAGAGACCCAGTACTTC. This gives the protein CAWSVQGAETQYF. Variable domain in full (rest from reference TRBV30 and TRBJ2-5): SQTIHQWPATLVQPVGSPLSLECTVEGTSNPNLYWYRQAAGRGLQLLFYSVGIGQISSEVPQNLSASRPQDRQFILSSKKLLLSDSGFYLCAWSVQGAETQYFGPGTRLLVL.